The 24 T cell receptor beta chains below all came from one sample that was sequenced in a study of STAT5B mutations in CD4+ large granular lymphocyte leukemia (dated by TCRdb to about 2022). Receptors were amplified or captured by the immunoSEQ multiplex PCR assay. TCRdb re-hosts the immuneACCESS table, in-frame sequences only. Its copies lack some clones; in the studies checked, an unresolved V gene accounts for under half of them, and the cause for the rest is not known. This sample has around 50,000 clones in its table, and roughly 80% of those were observed once. The ten largest clones take up more than 0.35% of the sample. Material: CD4+ T cells from blood buffy coats. Receptor source: a human donor in good health.

This clone occurred once. The V and J genes are TRBV5-1 and TRBJ2-5; 10 positions agree with TRBD2. Germline V gene lookup returns CDR1 SGHRS and CDR2 YFSETQ. The CDR3 has 16 amino acids. V was clipped by 1 base and J by 2 bases; unmatched bases: 5. The CDR3 bases are TGCGCCAGCAGCTTGACGGCTAGCGGGAGTCAAGAGACCCAGTACTTC. Its translation: CASSLTASGSQETQYF.

V and J are TRBV5-5 and TRBJ1-2; D is unresolved. The CDR3 loop spans 16 amino acids. The germline V and J ends were trimmed by 4 bases and 0 bases, with 16 bases remaining between them. Germline V gene data show CDR1 as SGHKS and CDR2 as YYEKEE (reference sequence). Here the CDR3 DNA reads TGTGCCAGCAGCACCCTACCGGGAGCCACTAACTATGGCTACACCTTC. Amino acids: CASSTLPGATNYGYTF.

DNA of the CDR3: TGTGCCAGCAGTGAAAACAGGGAGACCCAGTACTTC. Encoded protein: CASSENRETQYF. The V gene is TRBV25-1, the J gene TRBJ2-5, with D possibly TRBD1 on 5 matching bases. This CDR3 contains 12 residues. Germline CDR1 is MGHDK and CDR2 is SYGVNS. Trimming stripped 2 bases from V and 5 bases from J, with 6 bases between.

This clone was seen a handful of times. This chain connects TRBV5-6 to TRBJ1-5; possible D gene TRBD1, 5 bases. The CDR3 runs 16 residues. Trimming shortened V by 3 bases and J by 1 base, and 14 bases separated the two germline ends. Germline CDR1 SGHDT, CDR2 YYEEEE. The CDR3 reads CASSSWGKRSNQPQHF. CDR3 bases: TGTGCCAGCAGCTCCTGGGGCAAACGAAGCAATCAGCCCCAGCATTTT.

The chain carries TRBV2 and TRBJ2-7, with D maybe TRBD1 (6 bases). Per germline, CDR1 SNHLY and CDR2 FYNNEI. The CDR3 runs to 13 residues. V shed 6 bases and J shed 2 bases, with 11 bases lying between them. CDR3 DNA sequence: TGTGCCAGCAGGATCGGACAGCCCTACGAGCAGTACTTC. This codes for CASRIGQPYEQYF. The entire variable domain, with the rest obtained from reference TRBV2 and TRBJ2-7, is as follows: EPEVTQTPSHQVTQMGQEVILRCVPISNHLYFYWYRQILGQKVEFLVSFYNNEISEKSEIFDDQFSVERPDGSNFTLKIRSTKLEDSAMYFCASRIGQPYEQYFGPGTRLTVT.

The chain uses TRBV5-4 and TRBJ1-6; D not certain. Trimming pared 1 base from V and 9 bases from J, leaving 11 bases between. This CDR3 is 14 amino acids long. Germline CDR1 is SGHNT and CDR2 is YYREEE (reference sequence). The CDR3 reads CASSLFGVASPLHF. CDR3 nucleotides: TGTGCCAGCAGCTTGTTTGGGGTTGCTTCACCCCTCCACTTT. The complete variable domain, with remaining parts taken from reference TRBV5-4 and TRBJ1-6, reads ETGVTQSPTHLIKTRGQQVTLRCSSQSGHNTVSWYQQALGQGPQFIFQYYREEENGRGNFPPRFSGLQFPNYSSELNVNALELDDSALYLCASSLFGVASPLHFGNGTRLTVT.

The rearrangement joins TRBV5-1 to TRBJ1-5; D possibly corresponds to TRBD1 (5 bases). V lost 1 base, J lost 0 bases, and 14 bases lay in between. The germline V gene encodes CDR1 SGHRS and CDR2 YFSETQ. CDR3 size: 17 residues. This chain's CDR3 is CASSLYGTDNSNQPQHF. CDR3 nucleotides: TGCGCCAGCAGCTTGTATGGGACGGATAATAGCAATCAGCCCCAGCATTTT.

The rearrangement joins TRBV19 to TRBJ1-4, with 8 bases matching TRBD1. After removal of 5 bases from V and 7 bases from J, the junction contained 9 bases not matched to a gene. Germline CDR1 LNHDA, CDR2 SQIVND (reference sequence). The CDR3 sequence is 15 residues long. Here the CDR3 DNA reads TGTGCCAGTAGTCCAGGACCAGGGGGCTCTGAAAAACTGTTTTTT. Translated, it gives CASSPGPGGSEKLFF.

V is TRBV5-1 and J is TRBJ2-1, with D perhaps matching TRBD1 or TRBD2 (6 bases each). In germline, CDR1 is SGHRS, CDR2 YFSETQ. This CDR3 region has 12 residues. The germline V and J ends were trimmed by 2 bases and 7 bases, with 7 bases remaining between them. The CDR3 DNA reads TGCGCCAGCAGCTTAGGGGGGAATGAGCAGTTCTTC. Amino acid sequence: CASSLGGNEQFF.

The chain is built from TRBV7-3 and TRBJ2-1; 8 bases are shared with TRBD2. The CDR3 is 15 amino acids. With 3 bases clipped from V and 6 bases from J, the junction kept 7 bases outside the gene matches. The germline V gene has CDR1 SGHTA and CDR2 FQGTGA. The CDR3 here is CASSFSGGGFNEQFF. CDR3 nucleotides: TGTGCCAGCAGCTTCAGCGGGGGCGGTTTCAATGAGCAGTTCTTC.

The chain recombines TRBV6-5 with TRBJ1-1; maybe TRBD1 (5 bases). The germline V and J ends were trimmed by 7 bases and 9 bases, with 18 bases remaining between them. Germline CDR1 reads MNHEY; CDR2 reads SVGAGI. The CDR3 loop spans 13 amino acids. CDR3 nucleotides: TGTGCCAGCATGCGGGGCCAGAAAAATCAAGCTTTCTTT. This gives the protein CASMRGQKNQAFF.

The chain combines TRBV11-3 with TRBJ2-5, with D perhaps matching TRBD1 (6 bases). The V gene lost 1 base and the J gene lost 4 bases, with 19 bases spanning the gap. CDR1 SGHNT and CDR2 YENEEA come from the germline V gene. CDR3 size: 17 residues. The CDR3 region is CASSLGTAISFRETQYF. As DNA, the CDR3 is TGTGCCAGCAGCTTAGGGACAGCCATAAGCTTCCGAGAGACCCAGTACTTC.

CDR3 sequence (DNA): TGCGCCAGCAGCTTGATGGGGGTGATGGCTGAAGCTTTCTTT. The encoded protein is CASSLMGVMAEAFF. The V gene is TRBV5-1, the J gene TRBJ1-1, with a tentative D call TRBD1 (5 bases). V was shortened by 1 base and J by 6 bases, with 13 bases between the two germline ends. The CDR3 runs to 14 residues. Germline loops: CDR1 SGHRS, CDR2 YFSETQ.

The chain joins TRBV6-6 to TRBJ1-1, with 9 bases matching TRBD1. This CDR3 is built from 15 residues. Trimming took 5 bases from V and 1 from J; bases not matched to a gene: 5. Germline V gene sequence: CDR1 MNHNY, CDR2 SVGAGI (reference sequence). CDR3 sequence: CASSRTGDQNTEAFF. The CDR3 DNA sequence: TGTGCCAGCAGTCGGACAGGGGACCAGAACACTGAAGCTTTCTTT.

The chain is built from TRBV7-9 and TRBJ2-5, with TRBD2 identical over 8 bases. Germline V lookup: CDR1 SEHNR, CDR2 FQNEAQ (reference sequence). The ends lost 2 bases at V and 5 bases at J; junction bases unmatched: 4. This CDR3 is 14 amino acids long. The CDR3: CASSLSRGVETQYF. The CDR3 nucleotides read TGTGCCAGCAGCTTATCGCGGGGGGTTGAGACCCAGTACTTC.

This clone is a singleton in its sample. The genes are TRBV7-9 and TRBJ2-5; no clear D gene. The CDR3 consists of 14 residues. Per germline, CDR1 SEHNR and CDR2 FQNEAQ (reference sequence). V was cut by 3 bases and J by 3 bases, with 11 bases left in between. DNA for the CDR3: TGTGCCAGCAGCTTTCAGAGACGGGAAGAGACCCAGTACTTC. Amino acid sequence: CASSFQRREETQYF.

V usage is TRBV5-1 and J usage is TRBJ1-5; 10 bases match TRBD1. The J segment lost 4 bases and the V segment lost 3 bases, leaving 4 bases of the junction unmatched. The CDR3 runs 15 residues. CDR1 and CDR2 from the germline V gene are SGHRS and YFSETQ. The CDR3 protein is CASSSGTGDNQPQHF. CDR3 in DNA: TGCGCCAGCAGCTCCGGGACAGGGGATAATCAGCCCCAGCATTTT.

The chain links TRBV29-1 to TRBJ1-2, with D perhaps matching TRBD1 (5 bases). Trimming stripped 1 base from V and 7 bases from J, with 16 bases between. The CDR3 has 14 residues. CDR1 and CDR2 (germline): SQVTM, ANQGSEA. The CDR3 sequence is CSVEVSGLPSGYTF. The CDR3 DNA reads TGCAGCGTTGAAGTCTCAGGGCTTCCGAGTGGCTACACCTTC.

The count of this clone is one. The chain combines TRBV11-2 with TRBJ2-1, with D possibly being TRBD2 (6 bases). The germline V and J ends were trimmed by 6 bases and 4 bases, with 16 bases remaining between them. The germline V gene encodes CDR1 SGHAT and CDR2 FQNNGV. CDR3 length: 15 amino acids. CDR3 residues: CASRPLRDWYNEQFF. CDR3 sequence (DNA): TGTGCCAGCAGGCCCCTCCGGGACTGGTACAATGAGCAGTTCTTC.

The chain is built from TRBV7-2 and TRBJ2-3; D is uncertain. This CDR3 region has 13 residues. Germline assignment: CDR1 SGHTA and CDR2 FQGNSA. V lost 5 bases to trimming and J lost 2 bases, with 8 bases between them. This CDR3 reads CASSPQITDTQYF. In DNA form, the CDR3 reads TGTGCCAGCAGCCCCCAAATCACAGATACGCAGTATTTT.

The CDR3 nucleotides are TGTGCCAGCAGCTGGAAAGCGGGGGGGTTAAGAGAGCAGTACTTC. Its protein is CASSWKAGGLREQYF. The V gene is TRBV7-2, the J gene TRBJ2-7; the match to TRBD2 covers 10 bases. Germline CDR1 SGHTA, CDR2 FQGNSA. The CDR3 contains 15 residues. Trimming took 4 bases from V and 7 from J; bases not matched to a gene: 10.

This rearrangement joins TRBV14 to TRBJ2-4; D is possibly TRBD2 (5 bases). Trimming stripped 0 bases from V and 0 bases from J, with 15 bases between. Germline CDR1 reads SGHDN; CDR2 reads FVKESK. This CDR3 is built from 18 residues. The CDR3 loop is CASSQDGGYGKAKNIQYF. The DNA for the CDR3 is TGTGCCAGCAGCCAAGATGGCGGGTATGGGAAAGCCAAAAACATTCAGTACTTC.

The rearrangement joins TRBV5-1 to TRBJ2-1, with unresolved D. The germline V and J ends were trimmed by 1 base and 4 bases, with 9 bases remaining between them. The CDR3 is 14 amino acids. Looked up from germline, CDR1 is SGHRS and CDR2 is YFSETQ. The CDR3 sequence is CASSLQAGYNEQFF. The CDR3 DNA reads TGCGCCAGCAGCTTGCAGGCAGGTTACAATGAGCAGTTCTTC.

In regard to this clone: The same CDR3 also results from other DNA sequences found in this sample. The gene calls are TRBV6-5 and TRBJ2-5, with 9 bases that match TRBD1. This CDR3 is built from 15 residues. CDR1 and CDR2 (germline): MNHEY, SVGAGI. Trimming removed 3 bases from V and 4 bases from J; junction bases left unmatched: 6. In DNA form, the CDR3 reads TGTGCCAGCAGTTATAAAACAGGGGGCGCAGAGACCCAGTACTTC. It specifies CASSYKTGGAETQYF.